The 21 T cell receptor beta chains below all came from one sample that was sequenced in a study of follicular helper T cells after annual influenza vaccination. Some clones are missing from TCRdb's copy, which holds only in-frame ones; the method was immunoSEQ multiplex PCR. The sample lists roughly 9,000 clones, 75% to 85% occurring once. Described time point: 2013-2014 season, 7 days after vaccination. Sample: CXCR5+ CD38- circulating T follicular helper cells from blood, taken 7 days after influenza vaccination. The subset: circulating Tfh, non-naive CD4+CXCR5+PD-1+ (ICOS+CD38+ or ICOS-CD38-). The receptors come from an adult who received the influenza vaccine.

The chain combines TRBV29-1 with TRBJ1-3; perhaps TRBD1 as D (5 bases). Germline assignment: CDR1 SQVTM and CDR2 ANQGSEA. V was shortened by 1 base and J by 4 bases, with 8 bases between the two germline ends. The CDR3 has 13 amino acids. CDR3 DNA sequence: TGCAGCGTTGAAGGGGGCTTGGGAAACACCATATATTTT. It specifies CSVEGGLGNTIYF.

The chain combines TRBV19 with TRBJ2-5; possibly TRBD1 or TRBD2 for D (5 bases each). This CDR3 has 13 amino acids. Germline V gives CDR1 LNHDA, CDR2 SQIVND (reference sequence). The V end lost 6 bases, the J end lost 5 bases, and 13 bases lay between the germline ends. Here the CDR3 reads CASSSSGQETQYF. CDR3 coding DNA: TGTGCCAGTAGCTCCTCGGGGCAGGAGACCCAGTACTTC.

The V call is TRBV10-3, the J call TRBJ2-3, with 13 positions matching TRBD2. The CDR3 is 18 amino acids. Trimming cost V 6 bases and J 4 bases; bases outside gene matches: 13. Germline loops: CDR1 ENHRY, CDR2 SYGVKD. CDR3 sequence (DNA): TGTGCCATCAGACCCCTACTAGCGGGAGGGCCCCTGGCAGATACGCAGTATTTT. Its protein product is CAIRPLLAGGPLADTQYF.

J is TRBJ2-2 and V is TRBV2; 8 bases are a match to TRBD2. The V gene's germline CDR1 is SNHLY and CDR2 FYNNEI. V was pared by 3 bases and J by 3 bases, with 6 bases of the junction left unmatched. This CDR3 is built from 16 residues. The CDR3 sequence is CASSEGGTSHTGELFF. The CDR3 coding sequence is TGTGCCAGCAGTGAGGGCGGGACTAGTCACACCGGGGAGCTGTTTTTT.

V usage is TRBV30 and J usage is TRBJ1-4; 7 nucleotides line up with TRBD1. Unmatched junction bases numbered 18, after V lost 3 bases and J lost 8 bases. The CDR3 has 17 amino acids. CDR1 and CDR2 (germline): GTSNPN, SVGIG (reference sequence). The CDR3 sequence: CAWSNIRTGPIREKLFF. CDR3 bases: TGTGCCTGGAGCAACATTAGGACAGGCCCCATCCGGGAAAAACTGTTTTTT.

The chain couples TRBV5-6 to TRBJ2-2; TRBD1 might be the D (7 bases). Germline values: CDR1 SGHDT, CDR2 YYEEEE. Between the trimmed V and J ends, which lost 0 bases and 5 bases, there was a span of 11 bases. The CDR3 totals 15 residues. CDR3 residues: CASSLVAGGTGELFF. Here the CDR3 DNA reads TGTGCCAGCAGCTTGGTGGCAGGGGGGACCGGGGAGCTGTTTTTT.

CDR3 DNA sequence: TGCGCCAGCAGCTTGGGACAGAGCTTCTACGAGCAGTACTTC. This translates into CASSLGQSFYEQYF. This chain uses TRBV5-1 with TRBJ2-7, with D tentatively TRBD1 (5 bases). Per the germline V gene, CDR1 is SGHRS and CDR2 is YFSETQ. The CDR3 contains 14 residues. V lost 0 bases to trimming and J lost 3 bases, with 10 bases between them.

The count of this clone is one. V and J are TRBV6-4 and TRBJ2-1, with TRBD1 identical over 11 bases. The germline V gene encodes CDR1 MRHNA and CDR2 SNTAGT. The CDR3 consists of 13 residues. V lost 5 bases and J lost 10; bases outside the gene matches: 4. CDR3 in DNA: TGTGCCAGCAGTCGGGACAGGGGGTGGGAGCAGTTCTTC. Translated, it gives CASSRDRGWEQFF.

The V gene is TRBV28, the J gene TRBJ2-3; D not resolved. The CDR3 runs to 14 residues. V was pared by 7 bases and J by 0 bases, with 11 bases between. Germline values: CDR1 MDHEN, CDR2 SYDVKM. The CDR3 sequence is CASKIPSSTDTQYF. The CDR3 DNA reads as TGTGCCAGCAAGATCCCTTCTAGCACAGATACGCAGTATTTT.

The V and J genes are TRBV21-1 and TRBJ2-7; TRBD2 is the table's D call, not checked against the DNA. TRBV21-1 is a recognized pseudogene. This CDR3 has 12 residues. The CDR3 DNA follows: TGTGCCAGCAGCAAAACACGGGGAGAGCAGTACTTC. It encodes CASSKTRGEQYF.

The chain employs TRBV7-2 and TRBJ1-5; D is undetermined. From germline, CDR1 is SGHTA and CDR2 FQGNSA. Trimming took 7 bases from V and 0 from J, leaving 13 bases between them. This CDR3 is built from 15 residues. CDR3: CASTLAGNSNQPQHF. In DNA, the CDR3 is TGTGCCAGCACTCTGGCGGGTAATAGCAATCAGCCCCAGCATTTT.

This rearrangement joins TRBV29-1 to TRBJ1-1; 8 positions match TRBD1. V was clipped by 7 bases and J by 5 bases; unmatched bases: 6. The CDR3 is 12 residues long. From germline, CDR1 is SQVTM and CDR2 ANQGSEA. The chain's CDR3 is CSAGQGETEAFF. The CDR3 DNA reads TGCAGCGCTGGACAGGGTGAGACTGAAGCTTTCTTT.

V usage is TRBV5-5 and J usage is TRBJ1-2; possible D gene TRBD1, 5 bases. The germline V and J ends were trimmed by 4 bases and 5 bases, with 12 bases remaining between them. Looked up from germline, CDR1 is SGHKS and CDR2 is YYEKEE (reference sequence). The CDR3 totals 13 residues. CDR3 sequence reads: CASSPGGGYGYTF. Here the CDR3 DNA reads TGTGCCAGCAGCCCGGGGGGAGGTTATGGCTACACCTTC. The variable domain in full, with the rest retrieved from reference TRBV5-5 and TRBJ1-2, is DAGVTQSPTHLIKTRGQQVTLRCSPISGHKSVSWYQQVLGQGPQFIFQYYEKEERGRGNFPDRFSARQFPNYSSELNVNALLLGDSALYLCASSPGGGYGYTFGSGTRLTVV.

The chain recombines TRBV6-1 with TRBJ2-3, with 10 nucleotides matching TRBD2. This CDR3 contains 14 residues. With 5 bases clipped from V and 1 base from J, the junction kept 0 bases outside the gene matches. Germline CDR1 MNHNS, CDR2 SASEGT. CDR3: CASSLAGGTDTQYF. The CDR3 nucleotides read TGTGCCAGCAGTCTAGCGGGGGGCACAGATACGCAGTATTTT.

This chain connects TRBV5-4 to TRBJ2-1; possibly TRBD1 or TRBD2 for D (5 bases each). This CDR3 comprises 15 residues. In germline, CDR1 is SGHNT, CDR2 YYREEE (reference sequence). Trimming left V 2 bases short and J 4 bases short, with 13 bases between. The CDR3, as DNA: TGTGCCAGCAGCTTCGCAGGGAGATTGTACAATGAGCAGTTCTTC. Its protein product is CASSFAGRLYNEQFF.

The chain couples TRBV19 to TRBJ1-2; the D is unclear. From germline, CDR1 is LNHDA and CDR2 SQIVND (reference sequence). Deletions cut 3 bases from V and 2 bases from J, with 13 bases between. This CDR3 contains 15 residues. The CDR3 bases are TGTGCCAGTAGTATCCCCTCGGGGTCGAACTATGGCTACACCTTC. Amino acid sequence: CASSIPSGSNYGYTF. Full variable domain (missing parts from reference TRBV19 and TRBJ1-2): DGGITQSPKYLFRKEGQNVTLSCEQNLNHDAMYWYRQDPGQGLRLIYYSQIVNDFQKGDIAEGYSVSREKKESFPLTVTSAQKNPTAFYLCASSIPSGSNYGYTFGSGTRLTVV.

The chain couples TRBV5-1 to TRBJ2-7; the D is unclear. Trimming left V 1 base short and J 0 bases short, with 5 bases between. The CDR3 runs to 13 residues. CDR1 and CDR2 (germline): SGHRS, YFSETQ. As DNA, the CDR3 is TGCGCCAGCAGCTTGCCGAGCTCCTACGAGCAGTACTTC. This gives the protein CASSLPSSYEQYF.

J is TRBJ1-4 and V is TRBV6-6, with unresolved D. The V end was cut by 6 bases, the J end by 4 bases, with 3 bases between. Germline V gives CDR1 MNHNY, CDR2 SVGAGI (reference sequence). This CDR3 comprises 11 residues. CDR3 in DNA: TGTGCCAGCAGGCATAATGAAAAACTGTTTTTT. Translating it yields CASRHNEKLFF.

The CDR3: CASSSLDRYEQYF. In DNA form, the CDR3 reads TGTGCCAGCAGTTCCCTGGACAGATACGAGCAGTACTTC. The chain employs TRBV27 and TRBJ2-7; D possibly corresponds to TRBD1 (6 bases). CDR3 length equals 13 residues. Trimming removed 4 bases from V and 4 bases from J, with 11 bases in between. Germline lookup yields CDR1 MNHEY and CDR2 SMNVEV (reference sequence).

This chain joins TRBV23-1 and TRBJ1-5; D gene unclear. TRBV23-1 is annotated as an ORF whose role is uncertain. This CDR3 comprises 12 residues. V lost 4 bases and J lost 3, with 4 bases in between. DNA of the CDR3: TGCGCCAGCAGTCCTCTCAATCAGCCCCAGCATTTT. Translated: CASSPLNQPQHF.

The chain is built from TRBV7-8 and TRBJ1-1, with D perhaps TRBD1 (6 bases). Germline V gene data show CDR1 as SGHVS and CDR2 as FQNEAQ. V was cut by 4 bases and J by 1 base, with 10 bases left in between. There are 14 residues in the CDR3. The DNA of the CDR3 is TGTGCCAGCAGCTCGGGCAGGGGGAACACTGAAGCTTTCTTT. Protein product: CASSSGRGNTEAFF. Looking up the rest from reference TRBV7-8 and TRBJ1-1 gives the full variable domain: GAGVSQSPRYKVAKRGQDVALRCDPISGHVSLFWYQQALGQGPEFLTYFQNEAQLDKSGLPSDRFFAERPEGSVSTLKIQRTQQEDSAVYLCASSSGRGNTEAFFGQGTRLTVV.